This TCR beta chain stems from a study of T cell responses to AZD1222 COVID-19 vaccine. Germline CDR1 reads MDHEN; CDR2 reads SYDVKM. This CDR3 is 16 amino acids long. V gave up 1 base and J gave up 2 bases, with 14 bases separating them. This clone was recorded a few times. Method: immunoSEQ multiplex PCR; TCRdb's copy keeps in-frame clones and lacks some. The data show 30,000 to 35,000 clones, 70% to 80% seen once. The chain joins TRBV28 to TRBJ1-1; possible D gene TRBD1, 6 bases. The TCR comes from an adult who received the AZD1222 COVID-19 vaccine. The material was peripheral blood, obtained 28 days after the second AZD1222 dose. CDR3: CASSLLGAELNTEAFF. In DNA, the CDR3 is TGTGCCAGCAGTTTATTGGGGGCTGAACTAAACACTGAAGCTTTCTTT.